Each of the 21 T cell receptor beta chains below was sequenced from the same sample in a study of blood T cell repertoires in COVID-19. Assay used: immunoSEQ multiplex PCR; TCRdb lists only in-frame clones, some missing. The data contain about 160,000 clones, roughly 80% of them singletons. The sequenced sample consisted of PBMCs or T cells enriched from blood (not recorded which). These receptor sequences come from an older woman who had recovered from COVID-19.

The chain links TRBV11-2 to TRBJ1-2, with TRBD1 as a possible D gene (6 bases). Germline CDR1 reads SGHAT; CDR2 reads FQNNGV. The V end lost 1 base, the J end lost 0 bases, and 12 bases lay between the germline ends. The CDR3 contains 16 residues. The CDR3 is CASSLATGSANYGYTF. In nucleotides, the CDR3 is TGTGCCAGCAGCTTAGCTACAGGGTCCGCTAACTATGGCTACACCTTC.

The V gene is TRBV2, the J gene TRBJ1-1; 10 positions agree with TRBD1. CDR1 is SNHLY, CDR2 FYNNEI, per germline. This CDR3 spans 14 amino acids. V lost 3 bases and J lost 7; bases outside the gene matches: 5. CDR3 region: CASSDADRGVEAFF. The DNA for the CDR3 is TGTGCCAGCAGTGATGCGGACAGGGGGGTTGAAGCTTTCTTT.

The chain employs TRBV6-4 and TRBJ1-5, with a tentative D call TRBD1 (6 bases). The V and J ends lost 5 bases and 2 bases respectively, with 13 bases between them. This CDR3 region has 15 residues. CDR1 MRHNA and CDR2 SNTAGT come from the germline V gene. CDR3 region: CASSPTGQGNQPQHF. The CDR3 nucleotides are TGTGCCAGCAGTCCTACAGGGCAGGGCAATCAGCCCCAGCATTTT.

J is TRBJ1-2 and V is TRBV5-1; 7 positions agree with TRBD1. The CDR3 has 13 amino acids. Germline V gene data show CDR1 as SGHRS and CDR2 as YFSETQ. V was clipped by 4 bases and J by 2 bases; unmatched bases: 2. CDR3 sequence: CASSGTANYGYTF. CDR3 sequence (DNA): TGCGCCAGCAGCGGGACAGCAAACTATGGCTACACCTTC. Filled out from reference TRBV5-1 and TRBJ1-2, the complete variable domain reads KAGVTQTPRYLIKTRGQQVTLSCSPISGHRSVSWYQQTPGQGLQFLFEYFSETQRNKGNFPGRFSGRQFSNSRSEMNVSTLELGDSALYLCASSGTANYGYTFGSGTRLTVV.

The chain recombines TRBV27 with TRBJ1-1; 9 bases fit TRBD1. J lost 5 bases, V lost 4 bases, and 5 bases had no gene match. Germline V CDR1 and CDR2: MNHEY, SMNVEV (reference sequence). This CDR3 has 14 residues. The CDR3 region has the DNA TGTGCCAGCAGTTCACGGGACAGGGTGACTGAAGCTTTCTTT. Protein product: CASSSRDRVTEAFF.

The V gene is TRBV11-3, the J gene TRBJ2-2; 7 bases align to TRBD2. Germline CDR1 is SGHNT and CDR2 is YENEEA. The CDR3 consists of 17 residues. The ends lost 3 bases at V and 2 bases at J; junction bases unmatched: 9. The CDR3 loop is CASSFAGWGGNTGELFF. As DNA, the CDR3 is TGTGCCAGCAGCTTCGCCGGGTGGGGGGGAAACACCGGGGAGCTGTTTTTT.

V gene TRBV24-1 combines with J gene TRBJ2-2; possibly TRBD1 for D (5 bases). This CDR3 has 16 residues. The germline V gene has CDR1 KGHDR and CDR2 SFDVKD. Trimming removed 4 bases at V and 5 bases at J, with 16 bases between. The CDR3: CATSDPRAGWTGELFF. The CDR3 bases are TGTGCCACCAGTGACCCTCGGGCAGGGTGGACCGGGGAGCTGTTTTTT.

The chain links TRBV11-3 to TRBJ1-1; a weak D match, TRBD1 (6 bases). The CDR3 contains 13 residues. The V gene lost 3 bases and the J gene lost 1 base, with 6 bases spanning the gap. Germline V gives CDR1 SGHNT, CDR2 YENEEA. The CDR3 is CASSFRGNTEAFF. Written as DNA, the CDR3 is TGTGCCAGCAGCTTCAGGGGGAACACTGAAGCTTTCTTT.

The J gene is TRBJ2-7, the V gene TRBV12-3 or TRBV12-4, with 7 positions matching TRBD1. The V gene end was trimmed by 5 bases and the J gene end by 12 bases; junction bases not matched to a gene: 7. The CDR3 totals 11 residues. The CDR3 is CASSTGVETYF. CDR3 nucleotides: TGTGCCAGCAGTACAGGGGTGGAGACGTACTTC.

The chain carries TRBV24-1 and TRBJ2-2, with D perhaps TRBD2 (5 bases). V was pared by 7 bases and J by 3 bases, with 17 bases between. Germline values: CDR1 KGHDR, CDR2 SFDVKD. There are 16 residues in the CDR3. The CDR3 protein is CATSPLDGEDTGELFF. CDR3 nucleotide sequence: TGTGCCACCAGCCCCCTCGACGGGGAAGACACCGGGGAGCTGTTTTTT.

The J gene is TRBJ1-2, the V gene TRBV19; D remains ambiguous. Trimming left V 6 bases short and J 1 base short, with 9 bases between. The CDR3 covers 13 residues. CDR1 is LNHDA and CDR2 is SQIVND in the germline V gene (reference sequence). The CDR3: CASSPGFNYGYTF. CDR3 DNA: TGTGCCAGTAGCCCGGGATTTAACTATGGCTACACCTTC.

CDR3 protein: CASSQLRDRNTEAFF. In nucleotides, the CDR3 is TGCGCCAGCAGTCAACTTAGGGACAGGAACACTGAAGCTTTCTTT. This chain uses TRBV23-1 with TRBJ1-1; 7 bases are shared with TRBD1. TRBV23-1 is noted as an ORF with a role that remains uncertain. The CDR3 runs 15 residues. Trimming at V came to 2 bases and at J to 1 base, leaving 4 bases not matched to a gene.

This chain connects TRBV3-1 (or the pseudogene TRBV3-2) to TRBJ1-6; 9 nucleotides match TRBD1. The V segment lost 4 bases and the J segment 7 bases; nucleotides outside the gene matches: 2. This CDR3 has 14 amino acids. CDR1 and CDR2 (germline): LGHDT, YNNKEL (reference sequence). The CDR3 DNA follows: TGTGCCAGCAGCCTGGGACAGGGCAATTCACCCCTCCACTTT. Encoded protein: CASSLGQGNSPLHF.

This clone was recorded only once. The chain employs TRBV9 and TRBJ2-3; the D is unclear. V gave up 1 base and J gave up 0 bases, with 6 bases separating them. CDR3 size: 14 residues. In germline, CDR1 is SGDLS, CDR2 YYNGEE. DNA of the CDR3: TGTGCCAGCAGCGTATACGGGAGCACAGATACGCAGTATTTT. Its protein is CASSVYGSTDTQYF.

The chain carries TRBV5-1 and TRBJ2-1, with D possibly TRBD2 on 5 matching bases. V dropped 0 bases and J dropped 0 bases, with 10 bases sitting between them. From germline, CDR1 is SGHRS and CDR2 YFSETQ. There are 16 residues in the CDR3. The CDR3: CASSLGSSGSYNEQFF. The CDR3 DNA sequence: TGCGCCAGCAGCTTGGGGTCGAGCGGCTCCTACAATGAGCAGTTCTTC. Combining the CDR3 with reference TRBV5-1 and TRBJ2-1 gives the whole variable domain KAGVTQTPRYLIKTRGQQVTLSCSPISGHRSVSWYQQTPGQGLQFLFEYFSETQRNKGNFPGRFSGRQFSNSRSEMNVSTLELGDSALYLCASSLGSSGSYNEQFFGPGTRLTVL.

The CDR3 DNA follows: TGTGCCAGCTCAGATGACGGGAACTATGGCTACACCTTC. Translation: CASSDDGNYGYTF. This chain connects TRBV18 to TRBJ1-2; no definite D call. This CDR3 contains 13 residues. V was clipped by 5 bases and J by 2 bases, with 9 bases between them. Germline assignment: CDR1 KGHSH and CDR2 LQKENI. The full variable domain, in which reference TRBV18 and TRBJ1-2 provide the parts outside the CDR3, is NAGVMQNPRHLVRRRGQEARLRCSPMKGHSHVYWYRQLPEEGLKFMVYLQKENIIDESGMPKERFSAEFPKEGPSILRIQQVVRGDSAAYFCASSDDGNYGYTFGSGTRLTVV.

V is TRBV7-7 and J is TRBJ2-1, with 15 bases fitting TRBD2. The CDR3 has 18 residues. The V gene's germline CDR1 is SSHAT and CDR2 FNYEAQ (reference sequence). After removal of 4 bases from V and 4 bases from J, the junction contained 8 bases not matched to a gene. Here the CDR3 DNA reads TGTGCCAGCAGCTCGGGACTAGCGGGGGGTACGAAATACAATGAGCAGTTCTTC. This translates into CASSSGLAGGTKYNEQFF.

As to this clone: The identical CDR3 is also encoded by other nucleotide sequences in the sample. The CDR3 sequence: CASSLTGGNQPQHF. The DNA of the CDR3 is TGCGCCAGCAGCTTAACAGGGGGCAATCAGCCCCAGCATTTT. The chain uses TRBV5-1 and TRBJ1-5; 7 bases map to TRBD1. V was pared by 2 bases and J by 2 bases, with 1 base of the junction left unmatched. Germline-derived CDR1 and CDR2 are SGHRS and YFSETQ. The CDR3 contains 14 residues.

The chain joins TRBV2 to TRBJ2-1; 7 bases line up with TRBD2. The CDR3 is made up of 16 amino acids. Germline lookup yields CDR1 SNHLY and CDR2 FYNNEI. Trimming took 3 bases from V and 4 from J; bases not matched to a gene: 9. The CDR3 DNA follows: TGTGCCAGCAGTGACGGCTCGGGACTACCTTACAATGAGCAGTTCTTC. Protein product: CASSDGSGLPYNEQFF.

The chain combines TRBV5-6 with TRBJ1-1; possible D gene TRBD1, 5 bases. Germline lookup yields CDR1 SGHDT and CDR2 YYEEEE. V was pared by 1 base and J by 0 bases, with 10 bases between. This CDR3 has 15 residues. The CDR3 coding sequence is TGTGCCAGCAGCTTGATGGGGCCATTGAACACTGAAGCTTTCTTT. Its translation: CASSLMGPLNTEAFF. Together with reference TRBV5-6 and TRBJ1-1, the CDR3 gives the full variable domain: DAGVTQSPTHLIKTRGQQVTLRCSPKSGHDTVSWYQQALGQGPQFIFQYYEEEERQRGNFPDRFSGHQFPNYSSELNVNALLLGDSALYLCASSLMGPLNTEAFFGQGTRLTVV.

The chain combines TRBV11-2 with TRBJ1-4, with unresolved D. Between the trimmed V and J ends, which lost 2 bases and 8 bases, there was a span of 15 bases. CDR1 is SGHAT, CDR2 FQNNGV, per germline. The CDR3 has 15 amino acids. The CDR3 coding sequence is TGTGCCAGCAGCTTACAGACCCTAGGAGGGGAAAAACTGTTTTTT. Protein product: CASSLQTLGGEKLFF.